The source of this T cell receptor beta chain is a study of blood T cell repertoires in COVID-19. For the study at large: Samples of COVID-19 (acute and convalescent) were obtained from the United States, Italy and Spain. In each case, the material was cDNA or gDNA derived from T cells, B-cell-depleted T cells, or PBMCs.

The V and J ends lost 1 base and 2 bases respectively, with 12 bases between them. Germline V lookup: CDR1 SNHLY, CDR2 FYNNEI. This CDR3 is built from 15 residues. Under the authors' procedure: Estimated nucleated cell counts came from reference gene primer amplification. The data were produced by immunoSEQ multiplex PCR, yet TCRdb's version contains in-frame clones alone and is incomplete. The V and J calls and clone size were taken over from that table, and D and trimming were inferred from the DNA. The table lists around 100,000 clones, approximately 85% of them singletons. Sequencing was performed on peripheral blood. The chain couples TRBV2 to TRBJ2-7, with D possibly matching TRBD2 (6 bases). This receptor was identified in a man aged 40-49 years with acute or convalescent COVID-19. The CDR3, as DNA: TGTGCCAGCAGTGAAGGGCGGGGTACGACCTACGAGCAGTACTTC. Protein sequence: CASSEGRGTTYEQYF.